The 15 T cell receptor beta chains presented below share a single source sample, sequenced in a study of blood T cell repertoires in COVID-19. Measured with immunoSEQ multiplex PCR; TCRdb has only the in-frame clones, and not every one. The table records tens of thousands of clones, around 79% of them present only once. What was sequenced was peripheral blood. The receptor set was obtained from a man aged 65 to 79 with active or convalescent COVID-19.

V is TRBV7-8 and J is TRBJ2-1; TRBD2 agrees at 7 bases. The trim removed 0 bases at V and 6 bases at J, leaving 8 bases unmatched. The CDR3 covers 16 residues. The germline V gene encodes CDR1 SGHVS and CDR2 FQNEAQ. The CDR3 loop reads CASSLAAGVRSNEQFF. The CDR3, as DNA: TGTGCCAGCAGCTTAGCGGCGGGAGTAAGGTCCAATGAGCAGTTCTTC. The full variable domain, in which reference TRBV7-8 and TRBJ2-1 provide the parts outside the CDR3, is GAGVSQSPRYKVAKRGQDVALRCDPISGHVSLFWYQQALGQGPEFLTYFQNEAQLDKSGLPSDRFFAERPEGSVSTLKIQRTQQEDSAVYLCASSLAAGVRSNEQFFGPGTRLTVL.

This clone was counted a few times. This chain links TRBV7-2 with TRBJ2-6; D is uncertain. The CDR3 spans 16 residues. Germline V lookup: CDR1 SGHTA, CDR2 FQGNSA. V was cut by 4 bases and J by 4 bases, with 14 bases left in between. CDR3 loop: CASSSVLGSGANVLTF. The CDR3 DNA follows: TGTGCCAGCAGCTCCGTTCTGGGCTCCGGGGCCAACGTCCTGACTTTC.

This clone was seen a few times. The rearrangement links TRBV19 to TRBJ1-5; no clear D. The germline V gene encodes CDR1 LNHDA and CDR2 SQIVND (reference sequence). V lost 3 bases and J 9 bases, leaving 12 bases between the germline ends. The CDR3 is made up of 13 amino acids. The CDR3, as DNA: TGTGCCAGTAGTATTGGCAGCCTAGGGCCCCAGCATTTT. This encodes CASSIGSLGPQHF.

This chain connects TRBV7-3 to TRBJ2-4, with a possible D match to TRBD1 (6 bases). CDR1 is SGHTA, CDR2 FQGTGA, per germline. The CDR3 covers 13 residues. The ends were cut back, 5 bases at V and 7 bases at J, with 12 bases in the middle. The DNA for the CDR3 is TGTGCCAGCAGCGCAACAGGGTCGAACATTCAGTACTTC. Protein sequence: CASSATGSNIQYF.

This clone has just one count. The rearrangement joins TRBV27 to TRBJ1-1; D may be TRBD1 (5 bases). The CDR3 has 12 amino acids. CDR1 and CDR2 (germline): MNHEY, SMNVEV (reference sequence). V lost 10 bases, J lost 11 bases, and 20 bases lay in between. This chain's CDR3 is CATGREGLDAFF. CDR3 bases: TGTGCCACCGGGCGGGAGGGGCTGGACGCTTTCTTT.

This clone was counted only a few times. The CDR3 protein is CASSMQIAGGSSYNEQFF. The CDR3 DNA follows: TGTGCCAGCAGCATGCAGATAGCGGGAGGGAGCTCCTACAATGAGCAGTTCTTC. The chain employs TRBV7-6 and TRBJ2-1, with 11 bases lining up with TRBD2. Looked up from germline, CDR1 is SGHVS and CDR2 is FNYEAQ. Unmatched junction bases numbered 9, after V lost 5 bases and J lost 0 bases. The CDR3 covers 18 residues.

The genes are TRBV7-2 and TRBJ2-7; the match to TRBD1 covers 8 bases. The CDR3 is 15 residues long. Per the germline V gene, CDR1 is SGHTA and CDR2 is FQGNSA. V gave up 5 bases and J gave up 2 bases; unmatched junction bases: 8. For the CDR3, the DNA is TGTGCCAGCAGCCCAGCCCAGGGGGCCCCCTACGAGCAGTACTTC. This codes for CASSPAQGAPYEQYF.

The chain links TRBV6-5 to TRBJ2-5; 7 bases fit TRBD2. Germline CDR1 MNHEY, CDR2 SVGAGI. V shed 6 bases, J shed 2 bases, and the junction held 6 bases outside the gene matches. This CDR3 has 14 amino acids. CDR3 in DNA: TGTGCCAGCAGACCCGGGACTACACAAGAGACCCAGTACTTC. This gives the protein CASRPGTTQETQYF.

The genes are TRBV19 and TRBJ2-1; TRBD2 matches at 11 bases. Trimming took 9 bases from V and 6 from J; bases not matched to a gene: 7. Germline loops: CDR1 LNHDA, CDR2 SQIVND (reference sequence). CDR3 size: 14 residues. CDR3 region: CASEASGRTNEQFF. CDR3 coding DNA: TGTGCCAGCGAGGCTAGCGGGAGGACCAATGAGCAGTTCTTC.

Here the CDR3 reads CASSSTGLAADTQYF. The CDR3 DNA follows: TGTGCCAGCAGCTCAACGGGACTAGCCGCAGATACGCAGTATTTT. This sequence joins TRBV7-3 and TRBJ2-3, with TRBD2 matching 9 bases. CDR1 SGHTA and CDR2 FQGTGA come from the germline V gene. The CDR3 sequence is 15 residues long. The V segment lost 4 bases and the J segment 4 bases; nucleotides outside the gene matches: 6.

This sequence joins TRBV7-2 and TRBJ1-2, with D perhaps TRBD1 (6 bases). The CDR3 extends over 14 amino acids. Trimming cost V 5 bases and J 4 bases, with 14 bases left between them. Germline V gene data show CDR1 as SGHTA and CDR2 as FQGNSA. The CDR3, as DNA: TGTGCCAGCAGCCCGCGGACAGAAGCCTATGGCTACACCTTC. Translation: CASSPRTEAYGYTF.

This clone appeared once. The chain couples TRBV7-2 to TRBJ2-3; 8 bases agree with TRBD2. This CDR3 region has 16 residues. J gave up 1 base and V 4 bases, and 7 bases lay outside the gene matches. The V gene's germline CDR1 is SGHTA and CDR2 FQGNSA. In DNA form, the CDR3 reads TGTGCCAGCAGCTCAGAGGGGCGGGGGGGCACAGATACGCAGTATTTT. This translates into CASSSEGRGGTDTQYF.

The chain has TRBV3-1 (or the pseudogene TRBV3-2) and TRBJ1-2; TRBD1 might be the D (5 bases). Germline V gene data show CDR1 as LGHDT and CDR2 as YNNKEL (reference sequence). This CDR3 region has 15 residues. Trimming took off 0 bases at V and 7 bases at J, with 15 bases between the two ends. The CDR3 region is CASSQDPAGRGGYTF. CDR3 in DNA: TGTGCCAGCAGCCAAGATCCCGCAGGGCGTGGTGGCTACACCTTC.

This sequence joins TRBV24-1 and TRBJ2-3; the match to TRBD2 covers 8 bases. CDR1 and CDR2 from the germline V gene are KGHDR and SFDVKD. The length of the CDR3 is 16 residues. After removal of 5 bases from V and 2 bases from J, the junction contained 8 bases not matched to a gene. CDR3 residues: CATSGHLAGLTDTQYF. CDR3 coding DNA: TGTGCCACCAGTGGCCACCTAGCGGGTCTCACAGATACGCAGTATTTT.

V gene TRBV3-1 (or the pseudogene TRBV3-2) combines with J gene TRBJ1-5, with a possible D match to TRBD1 (6 bases). Germline-derived CDR1 and CDR2 are LGHDT and YNNKEL (reference sequence). The CDR3 contains 15 residues. Trimming removed 4 bases from V and 6 bases from J, with 16 bases in between. This CDR3 is CASSLGQGFIQPQHF. The CDR3, as DNA: TGTGCCAGCAGCCTGGGGCAGGGGTTTATTCAGCCCCAGCATTTT.